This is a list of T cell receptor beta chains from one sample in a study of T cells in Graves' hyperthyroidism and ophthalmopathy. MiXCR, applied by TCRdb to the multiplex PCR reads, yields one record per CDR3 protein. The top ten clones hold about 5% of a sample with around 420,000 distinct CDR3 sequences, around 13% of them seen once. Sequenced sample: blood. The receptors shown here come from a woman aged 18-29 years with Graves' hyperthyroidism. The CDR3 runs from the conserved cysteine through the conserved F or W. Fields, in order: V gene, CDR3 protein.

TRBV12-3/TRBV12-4	CASTQGGTEAFF
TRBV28	CASSFTLSYEQYF
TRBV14	CASSQALTFGYGYTF
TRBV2	CASSGLPSGRAHEQFF
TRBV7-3	CASSLGLAGYTGELFF
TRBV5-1	CASSLTPHEQFF
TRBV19	CASQGPNYGYTF
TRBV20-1	CSARDQLGTEAFF
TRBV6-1	CASSTRKTSGKIGSYEQYF
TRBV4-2	CASSQPAQGSGELFF
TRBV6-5	CASSYWTGRNTEAFF
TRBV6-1	CASSVVAVGNEQFF
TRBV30	CAWSVEYTIYF
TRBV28	CASLGETQYF
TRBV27	CASSLSLAGPGYEQYF
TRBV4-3	CASSQEWEGAYGYTF